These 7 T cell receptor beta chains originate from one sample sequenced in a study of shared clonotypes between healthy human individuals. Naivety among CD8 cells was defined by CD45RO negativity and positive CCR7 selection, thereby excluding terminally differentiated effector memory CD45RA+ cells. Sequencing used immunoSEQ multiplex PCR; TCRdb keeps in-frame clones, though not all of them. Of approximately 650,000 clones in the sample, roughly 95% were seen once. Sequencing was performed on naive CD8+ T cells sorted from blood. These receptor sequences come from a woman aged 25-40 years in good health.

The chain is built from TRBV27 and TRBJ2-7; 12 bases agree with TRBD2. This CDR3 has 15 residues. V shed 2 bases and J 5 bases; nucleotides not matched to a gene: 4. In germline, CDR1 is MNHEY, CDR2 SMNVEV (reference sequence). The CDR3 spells CASSLRLAGGNEQYF. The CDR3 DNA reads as TGTGCCAGCAGTTTACGGCTAGCGGGAGGGAACGAGCAGTACTTC.

CDR3 loop: CASSLSGTGSSQPQHF. The CDR3, as DNA: TGTGCCAGCAGTCTGTCCGGGACAGGGTCAAGTCAGCCCCAGCATTTT. The chain uses TRBV27 and TRBJ1-5; 9 bases agree with TRBD1. The CDR3 is 16 amino acids. The J segment lost 6 bases and the V segment lost 5 bases, leaving 11 bases of the junction unmatched. The V gene's germline CDR1 is MNHEY and CDR2 SMNVEV (reference sequence).

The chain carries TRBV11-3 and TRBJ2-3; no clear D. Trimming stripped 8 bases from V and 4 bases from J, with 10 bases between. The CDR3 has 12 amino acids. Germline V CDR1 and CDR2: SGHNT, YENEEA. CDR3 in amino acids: CASSDGSDTQYF. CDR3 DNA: TGTGCCAGCTCCGACGGATCAGATACGCAGTATTTT.

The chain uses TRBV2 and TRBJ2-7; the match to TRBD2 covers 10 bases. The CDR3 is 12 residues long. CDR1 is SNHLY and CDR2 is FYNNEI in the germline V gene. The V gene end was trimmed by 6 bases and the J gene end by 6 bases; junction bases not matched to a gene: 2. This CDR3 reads CASRTSGTEQYF. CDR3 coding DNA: TGTGCCAGCAGAACTAGCGGGACCGAGCAGTACTTC.

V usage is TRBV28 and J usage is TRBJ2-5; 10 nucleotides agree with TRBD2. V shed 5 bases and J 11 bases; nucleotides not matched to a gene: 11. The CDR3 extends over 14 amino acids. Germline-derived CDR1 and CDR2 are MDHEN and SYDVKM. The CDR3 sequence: CASSPPSGSREQYF. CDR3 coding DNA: TGTGCCAGCAGTCCGCCTAGCGGGAGTCGGGAGCAGTACTTC. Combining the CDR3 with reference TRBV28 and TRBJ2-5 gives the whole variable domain DVKVTQSSRYLVKRTGEKVFLECVQDMDHENMFWYRQDPGLGLRLIYFSYDVKMKEKGDIPEGYSVSREKKERFSLILESASTNQTSMYLCASSPPSGSREQYFGPGTRLLVL.

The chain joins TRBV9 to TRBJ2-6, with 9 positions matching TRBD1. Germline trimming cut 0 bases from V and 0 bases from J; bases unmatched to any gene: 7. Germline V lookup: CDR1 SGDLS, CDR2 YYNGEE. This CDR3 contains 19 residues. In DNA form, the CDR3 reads TGTGCCAGCAGCGTAGTTGAGGGACAGGGAATCTCTGGGGCCAACGTCCTGACTTTC. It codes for CASSVVEGQGISGANVLTF.

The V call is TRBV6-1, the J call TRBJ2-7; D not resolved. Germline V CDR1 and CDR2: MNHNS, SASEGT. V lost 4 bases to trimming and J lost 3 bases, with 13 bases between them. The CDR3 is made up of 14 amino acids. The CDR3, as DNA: TGTGCCAGCAGTGTTCTCGGAAGTCACTACGAGCAGTACTTC. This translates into CASSVLGSHYEQYF.